This T cell receptor (beta chain) was documented in a study of shared clonotypes between healthy human individuals. Using immunoSEQ multiplex PCR, the repertoire was profiled, and TCRdb retains in-frame clones only, with some absent. The sample yields about 2.1 million clones, about 92% seen once. CD45RO negativity and positive selection for CCR7 defined naive CD8 cells, a population that excluded terminally differentiated effector memory CD45RA+ cells. The V gene's germline CDR1 is MRHNA and CDR2 SNTAGT. The germline V and J ends were trimmed by 3 bases and 0 bases, with 21 bases remaining between them. The CDR3 spans 19 residues.

This rearrangement joins TRBV6-4 to TRBJ2-1; D not resolved. Sequencing was carried out using naive CD8+ T cells from PBMCs. This clonotype originated in a man younger than 35 in good health. Some clones in this sample may be carry-over from other donors' samples. In DNA, the CDR3 is TGTGCCAGCAGTGAAGGTGTCGGGCCGAGGAAAAGCTCCTACAATGAGCAGTTCTTC. Its protein is CASSEGVGPRKSSYNEQFF.